The next 5 T cell receptor beta chains were all read from a single sample in a study of blood T cell repertoires in COVID-19 (dated by TCRdb to between 2020 and 2021). The library was built by means of the immunoSEQ multiplex PCR assay. Here the immuneACCESS table is served through TCRdb, limited to in-frame sequences with V and J called. Missing clones are a known gap in these copies; in checked studies unresolved V genes cover under half, and the rest lacks a known reason. This sample has nearly 350,000 clones in its table, and roughly 87% of those were observed once. The ten top clones hold over 0.8% of the sample. Sequenced input: PBMCs or T cells enriched from blood (not recorded which). The receptor source for this set is a woman aged 30 to 39 who had recovered from COVID-19.

This clone was detected only a few times. J is TRBJ1-5 and V is TRBV7-2; D remains unclear. The germline V gene encodes CDR1 SGHTA and CDR2 FQGNSA. V shed 1 base and J shed 5 bases, with 12 bases lying between them. The CDR3 extends over 15 amino acids. This CDR3 is CASSLERERHQPQHF. The CDR3, as DNA: TGTGCCAGCAGCTTAGAGCGGGAACGACATCAGCCCCAGCATTTT. The full variable domain, in which reference TRBV7-2 and TRBJ1-5 provide the parts outside the CDR3, is GAGVSQSPSNKVTEKGKDVELRCDPISGHTALYWYRQSLGQGLEFLIYFQGNSAPDKSGLPSDRFSAERTGGSVSTLTIQRTQQEDSAVYLCASSLERERHQPQHFGDGTRLSIL.

The chain recombines TRBV3-1 (or the pseudogene TRBV3-2) with TRBJ2-1; TRBD1 aligns across 10 bases. The length of the CDR3 is 17 residues. The ends lost 0 bases at V and 9 bases at J; junction bases unmatched: 11. In germline, CDR1 is LGHDT, CDR2 YNNKEL (reference sequence). The CDR3 DNA is TGTGCCAGCAGCCAAGATGTGAGGGACAGGGGCCTAGGTGAGCAGTTCTTC. Translating it yields CASSQDVRDRGLGEQFF.

V usage is TRBV3-1 (or the pseudogene TRBV3-2) and J usage is TRBJ2-1; a possible D gene is TRBD2 (6 bases). The CDR3 loop spans 16 amino acids. Germline-derived CDR1 and CDR2 are LGHDT and YNNKEL (reference sequence). Trimming took 4 bases from V and 3 from J, leaving 16 bases between them. The chain's CDR3 is CASSPATRRVYNEQFF. The CDR3 DNA reads as TGTGCCAGCAGCCCGGCGACTAGAAGAGTCTACAATGAGCAGTTCTTC.

This chain links TRBV28 with TRBJ1-4; 10 nucleotides agree with TRBD1. J gave up 8 bases and V 9 bases, and 3 bases lay outside the gene matches. CDR1 is MDHEN and CDR2 is SYDVKM in the germline V gene. The CDR3 contains 12 residues. CDR3 loop: CASLGQGEKLFF. The DNA for the CDR3 is TGTGCCAGTCTGGGACAGGGGGAAAAACTGTTTTTT.

The rearrangement joins TRBV29-1 to TRBJ1-4; 8 bases are a match to TRBD1. This CDR3 has 14 residues. Trimming cost V 6 bases and J 7 bases; bases outside gene matches: 10. The V gene's germline CDR1 is SQVTM and CDR2 ANQGSEA. The DNA of the CDR3 is TGCAGCGTCGAGGGACAGGAGATCGGTGAAAAACTGTTTTTT. Its protein product is CSVEGQEIGEKLFF.